Reported below is one T cell receptor (beta chain). Its matching antigen is unknown. Sequencing used immunoSEQ multiplex PCR; TCRdb keeps in-frame clones, though not all of them. The sample yields 150,000 to 200,000 clones, about 91% seen once. This CDR3 region has 13 residues. V lost 7 bases and J 4 bases, leaving 10 bases between the germline ends. The germline V gene encodes CDR1 LNHDA and CDR2 SQIVND (reference sequence). This sample is drawn from a study of T cell responses to AZD1222 COVID-19 vaccine. General study findings and limits: Following two doses of AZD1222, Spike-specific TCR breadth and depth rose. Donors were mostly white British, more females; clonal diversity possibly underestimated.

The rearrangement joins TRBV19 to TRBJ1-4, with a possible D match to TRBD1 (5 bases). This sequence was found in an adult who received the AZD1222 COVID-19 vaccine. The sample in question was peripheral blood, obtained 28 days after the second AZD1222 dose. CDR3 residues: CASTQGLNEKLFF. CDR3 coding DNA: TGTGCCAGTACGCAGGGCCTTAATGAAAAACTGTTTTTT.